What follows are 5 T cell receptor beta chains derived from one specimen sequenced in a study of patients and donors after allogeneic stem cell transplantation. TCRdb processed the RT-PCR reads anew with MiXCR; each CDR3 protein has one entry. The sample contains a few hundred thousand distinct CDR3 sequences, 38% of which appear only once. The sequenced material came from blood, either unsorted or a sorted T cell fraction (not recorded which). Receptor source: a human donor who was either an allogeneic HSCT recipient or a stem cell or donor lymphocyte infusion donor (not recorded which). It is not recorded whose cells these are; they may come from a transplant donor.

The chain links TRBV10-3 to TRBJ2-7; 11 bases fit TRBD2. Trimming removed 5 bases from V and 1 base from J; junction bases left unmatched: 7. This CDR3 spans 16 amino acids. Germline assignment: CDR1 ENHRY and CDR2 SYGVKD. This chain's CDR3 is CAISSAGTSGSYEQYF. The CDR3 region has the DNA TGTGCCATCAGTTCGGCCGGGACTAGCGGATCCTACGAGCAGTACTTC.

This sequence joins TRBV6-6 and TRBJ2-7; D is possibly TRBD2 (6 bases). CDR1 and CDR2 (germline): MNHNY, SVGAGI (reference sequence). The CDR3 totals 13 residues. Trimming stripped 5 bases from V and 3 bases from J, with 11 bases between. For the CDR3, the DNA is TGTGCCAGCAGTGCCAGGGAGGTCTACGAGCAGTACTTC. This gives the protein CASSAREVYEQYF.

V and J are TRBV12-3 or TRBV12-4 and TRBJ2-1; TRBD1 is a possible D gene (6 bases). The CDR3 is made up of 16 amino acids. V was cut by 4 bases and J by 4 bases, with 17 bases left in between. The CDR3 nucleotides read TGTGCCAGCAGTTCCCAGGACAGCGAGGTGTACAATGAGCAGTTCTTC. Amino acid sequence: CASSSQDSEVYNEQFF.

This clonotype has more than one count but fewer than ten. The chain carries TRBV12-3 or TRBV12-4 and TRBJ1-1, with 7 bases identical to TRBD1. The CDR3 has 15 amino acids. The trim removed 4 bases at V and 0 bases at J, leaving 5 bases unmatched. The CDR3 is CASSWGTVMNTEAFF. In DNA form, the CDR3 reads TGTGCCAGCAGTTGGGGGACAGTGATGAACACTGAAGCTTTCTTT.

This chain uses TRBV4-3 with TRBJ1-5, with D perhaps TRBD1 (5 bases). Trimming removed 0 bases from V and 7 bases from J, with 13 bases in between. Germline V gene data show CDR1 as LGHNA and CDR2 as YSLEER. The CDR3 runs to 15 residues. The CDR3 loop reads CASSQEQGGDQPQHF. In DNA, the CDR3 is TGCGCCAGCAGCCAAGAGCAGGGAGGGGACCAGCCCCAGCATTTT.